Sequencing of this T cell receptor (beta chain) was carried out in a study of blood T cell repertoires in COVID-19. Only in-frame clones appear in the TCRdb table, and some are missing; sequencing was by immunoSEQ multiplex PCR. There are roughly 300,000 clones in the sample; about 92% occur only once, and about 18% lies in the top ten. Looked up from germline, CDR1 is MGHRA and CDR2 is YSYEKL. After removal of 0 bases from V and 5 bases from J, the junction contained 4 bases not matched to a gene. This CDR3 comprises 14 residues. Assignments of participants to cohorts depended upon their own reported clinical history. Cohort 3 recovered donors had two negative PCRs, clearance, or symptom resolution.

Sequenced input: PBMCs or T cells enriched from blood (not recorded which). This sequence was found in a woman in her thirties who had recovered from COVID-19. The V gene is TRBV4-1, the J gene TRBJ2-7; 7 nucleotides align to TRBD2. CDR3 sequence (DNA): TGCGCCAGCAGCCAAGATACTAGCGCTGACGAGCAGTACTTC. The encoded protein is CASSQDTSADEQYF.